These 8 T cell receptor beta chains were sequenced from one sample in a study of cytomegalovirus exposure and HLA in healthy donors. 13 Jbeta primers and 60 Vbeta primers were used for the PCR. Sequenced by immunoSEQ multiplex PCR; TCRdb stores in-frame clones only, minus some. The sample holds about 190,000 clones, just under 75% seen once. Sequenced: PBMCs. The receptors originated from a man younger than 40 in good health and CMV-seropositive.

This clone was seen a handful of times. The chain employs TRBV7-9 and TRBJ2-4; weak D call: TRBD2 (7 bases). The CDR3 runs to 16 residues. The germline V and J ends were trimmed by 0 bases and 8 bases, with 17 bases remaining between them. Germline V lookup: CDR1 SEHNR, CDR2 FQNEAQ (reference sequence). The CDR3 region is CASSLAGGTGGDIQYF. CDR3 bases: TGTGCCAGCAGCTTAGCGGGGGGCACGGGGGGCGACATTCAGTACTTC.

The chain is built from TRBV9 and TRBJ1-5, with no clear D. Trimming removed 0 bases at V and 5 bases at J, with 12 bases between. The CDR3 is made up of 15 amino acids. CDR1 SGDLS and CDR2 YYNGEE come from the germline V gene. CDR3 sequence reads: CASSVAPGNDQPQHF. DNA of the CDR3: TGTGCCAGCAGCGTAGCCCCGGGGAACGATCAGCCCCAGCATTTT.

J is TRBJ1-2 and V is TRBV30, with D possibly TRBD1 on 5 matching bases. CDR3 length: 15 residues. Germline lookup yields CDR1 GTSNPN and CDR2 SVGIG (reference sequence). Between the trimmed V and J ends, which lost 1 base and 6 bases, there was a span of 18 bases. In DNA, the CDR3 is TGTGCCTGGAGTGAACTGGGCCTGGGGGAGGATGGCTACACCTTC. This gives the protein CAWSELGLGEDGYTF. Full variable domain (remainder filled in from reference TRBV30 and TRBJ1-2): SQTIHQWPATLVQPVGSPLSLECTVEGTSNPNLYWYRQAAGRGLQLLFYSVGIGQISSEVPQNLSASRPQDRQFILSSKKLLLSDSGFYLCAWSELGLGEDGYTFGSGTRLTVV.

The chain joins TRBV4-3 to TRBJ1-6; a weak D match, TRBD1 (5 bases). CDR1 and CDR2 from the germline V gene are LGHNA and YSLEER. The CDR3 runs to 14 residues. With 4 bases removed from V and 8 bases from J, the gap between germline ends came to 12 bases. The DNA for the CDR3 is TGCGCCAGCAGCCCGCGAGCGGGGGATTCACCCCTCCACTTT. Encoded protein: CASSPRAGDSPLHF.

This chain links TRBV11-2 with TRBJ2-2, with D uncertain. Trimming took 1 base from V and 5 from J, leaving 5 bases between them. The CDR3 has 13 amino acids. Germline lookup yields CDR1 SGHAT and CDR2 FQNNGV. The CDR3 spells CASSLGLTGELFF. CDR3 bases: TGTGCCAGCAGCTTAGGGCTTACCGGGGAGCTGTTTTTT.

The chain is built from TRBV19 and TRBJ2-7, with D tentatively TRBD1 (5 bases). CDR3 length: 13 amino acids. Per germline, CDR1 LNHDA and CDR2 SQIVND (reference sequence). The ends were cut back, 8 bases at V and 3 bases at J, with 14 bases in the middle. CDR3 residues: CASRQGMGYEQYF. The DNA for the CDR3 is TGTGCCAGTCGCCAGGGAATGGGCTACGAGCAGTACTTC. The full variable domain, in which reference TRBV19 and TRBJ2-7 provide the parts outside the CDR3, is DGGITQSPKYLFRKEGQNVTLSCEQNLNHDAMYWYRQDPGQGLRLIYYSQIVNDFQKGDIAEGYSVSREKKESFPLTVTSAQKNPTAFYLCASRQGMGYEQYFGPGTRLTVT.

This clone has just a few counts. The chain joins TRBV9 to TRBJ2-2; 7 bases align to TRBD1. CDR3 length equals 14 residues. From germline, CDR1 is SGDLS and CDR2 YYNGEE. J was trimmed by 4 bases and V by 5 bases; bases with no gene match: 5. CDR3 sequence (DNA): TGTGCCAGCAGTCCGACAGGGTCCACCGGGGAGCTGTTTTTT. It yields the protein CASSPTGSTGELFF.

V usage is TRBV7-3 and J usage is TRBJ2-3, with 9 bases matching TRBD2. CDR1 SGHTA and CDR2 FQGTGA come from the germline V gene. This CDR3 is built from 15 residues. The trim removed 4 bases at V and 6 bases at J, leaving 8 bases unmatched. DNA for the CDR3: TGTGCCAGCAGCTCCTCAGCGGGAGGAGGTGATACGCAGTATTTT. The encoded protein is CASSSSAGGGDTQYF.